This entry describes one T cell receptor beta chain. The junction and the germline gene differ at one end; a read error may be behind it. This record belongs to a study of T-cell reconstitution after alpha-beta-depleted transplantation in children. This sample's TCRbeta library carried unique molecular identifier barcodes. MiXCR, run by TCRdb on the PCR reads, gives a single entry per CDR3 protein. The sample holds some 200,000 distinct CDR3 sequences, approximately 10% seen once. Here the sequenced sample was PBMCs from the stem cell graft donor, taken from the stem cell graft. The receptor's source is a human donor who donated a stem cell graft to a child with acute lymphoblastic leukemia.

This chain's CDR3 is CASSLAWQGSYEEYF. CDR3 bases: TGCGCCAGCAGCTTGGCTTGGCAGGGCAGCTACGAGGAGTACTTC. V is TRBV5-1 and J is TRBJ2-7, with a tentative D call TRBD1 (5 bases). The germline CDR1 and CDR2 sequences are SGHRS and YFSETQ. This CDR3 contains 15 residues.